The following is a TCR beta chain sequence with its context. What it recognizes is unknown. This entry belongs to a study of CXCR3-negative and CXCR3-positive naive CD8 T cells. Study-level results: TRB CDR3 hydrophobicity was greater in CXCR3-positive naive cells than in CXCR3-negative naive cells.

The CDR3 loop spans 16 amino acids. Germline CDR1 is MDHEN and CDR2 is SYDVKM. 5' RACE with UMI labels generated the TRB cDNA libraries. TCRdb derives one entry per CDR3 protein from the 5' RACE reads, leaving out DNA. The sample data list some 120,000 distinct CDR3 sequences. The chain links TRBV28 to TRBJ2-1; TCRdb proposes TRBD1, but this gene call is untestable without DNA. The clonotype originates from a human donor in good health. Some clones in this sample may be carry-over from other donors' samples. The sequenced material came from naive CXCR3+ CD8+ T cells from blood. As to subset: CD45RO-CCR7+CD27+CD95- naive CD8+ T cells expressing CXCR3 (TNR3+). CDR3 in amino acids: CASSSPPLSSYNEQFF.